Detailed here is one TCR beta chain. This clonotype was seen a handful of times. The clone's antigen remains unknown. Per-base quality was not reported, and no clone a single base away is much larger than it. From a lookup of the germline V gene, CDR1 and CDR2 are SNHLY and FYNNEI. From cysteine to phenylalanine, the CDR3 is 13 amino acids long. Of the read, only the CDR3 DNA is kept; its 39 bases are in frame from base 1. Relative to germline, V is 4 bases shorter and J is 3 bases shorter, with 8 bases between their ends. This sample is drawn from a study of patients with pleural tuberculosis (dated by TCRdb to 2013 to 2016). This sample was sequenced with an Illumina Genome Analyzer IIx. Using fastp at Q25 and MiXCR, TCRdb reprocessed the public reads and kept productive beta chains. Each entry merges the rows of one CDR3 protein and shows their most common DNA and genes. The sample records approximately 50,000 distinct CDR3 sequences, about 7.9% of which are singletons. About a sixth of the sample is held by the ten biggest clonotypes.

The chain employs TRBV2 and TRBJ2-3, with the D gene call left open. The receptor was isolated from a human donor with pleural tuberculosis. The nucleotide sequence is given as TGTGCCAGCAGTGGGGTGGGAACAGATACGCAGTATTTT. Its protein reads: CASSGVGTDTQYF.